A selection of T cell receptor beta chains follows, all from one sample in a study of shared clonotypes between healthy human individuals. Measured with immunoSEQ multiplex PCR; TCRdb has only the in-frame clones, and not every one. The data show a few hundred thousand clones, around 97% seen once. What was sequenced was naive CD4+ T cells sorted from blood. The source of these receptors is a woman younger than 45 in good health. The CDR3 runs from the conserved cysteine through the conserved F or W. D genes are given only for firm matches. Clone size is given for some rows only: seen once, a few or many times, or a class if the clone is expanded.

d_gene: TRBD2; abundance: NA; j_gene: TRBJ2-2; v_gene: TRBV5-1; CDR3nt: TGCGCCAGCAGCAGGGCGGGAGGGCCCGACGACACCGGGGAGCTGTTTTTT; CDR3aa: CASSRAGGPDDTGELFF
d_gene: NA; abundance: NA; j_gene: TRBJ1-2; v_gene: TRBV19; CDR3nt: TGTGCCAGTAGTTTGGATAACTATGGCTACACCTTC; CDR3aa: CASSLDNYGYTF
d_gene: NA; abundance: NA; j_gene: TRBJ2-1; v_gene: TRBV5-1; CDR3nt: TGCGCCAGCAGCCCCAAGTCGGGTGAGCAGTTCTTC; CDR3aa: CASSPKSGEQFF
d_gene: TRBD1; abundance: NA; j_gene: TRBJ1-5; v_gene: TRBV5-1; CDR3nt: TGCGCCAGCAGCCGGGGGGACAGGGCTAGCAATCAGCCCCAGCATTTT; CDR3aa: CASSRGDRASNQPQHF
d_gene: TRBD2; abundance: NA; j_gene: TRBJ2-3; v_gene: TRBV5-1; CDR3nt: TGCGCCAGCAGCGGAGGGACTAGCGGAGATACGCAGTATTTT; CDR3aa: CASSGGTSGDTQYF
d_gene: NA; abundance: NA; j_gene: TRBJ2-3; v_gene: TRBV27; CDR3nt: TGTGCCAGCAGTTTAGGACTCGGTGCGCAGTATTTT; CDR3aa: CASSLGLGAQYF
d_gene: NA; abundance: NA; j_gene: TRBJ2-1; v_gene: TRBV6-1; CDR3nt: TGTGCCAGCAGTGAAAGGGGAGCCTCACCCTACAATGAGCAGTTCTTC; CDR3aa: CASSERGASPYNEQFF
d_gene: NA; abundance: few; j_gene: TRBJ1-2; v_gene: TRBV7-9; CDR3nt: TGTGCCAGCAGCTTTGCGGCGGACGGCTACACCTTC; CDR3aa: CASSFAADGYTF
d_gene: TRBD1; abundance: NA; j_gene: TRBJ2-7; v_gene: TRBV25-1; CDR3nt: TGTGCCAGCAGTGAAACTCGAGACAGGGACTCCTACGAGCAGTACTTC; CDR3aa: CASSETRDRDSYEQYF
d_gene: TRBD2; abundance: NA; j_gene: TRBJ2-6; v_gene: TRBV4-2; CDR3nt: TGTGCCAGCAGCCAAGCTCCTAGCGGGAGGATGGTGCCTGGGGCCAACGTCCTGACTTTC; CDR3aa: CASSQAPSGRMVPGANVLTF
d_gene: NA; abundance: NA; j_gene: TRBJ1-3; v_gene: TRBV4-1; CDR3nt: TGCGCCAGCAGCCAAGGAGTAATCTCTGGAAACACCATATATTTT; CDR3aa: CASSQGVISGNTIYF
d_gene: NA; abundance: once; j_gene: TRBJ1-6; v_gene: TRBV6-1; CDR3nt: TGTGCCAGCAGTGTAAATAATTCACCCCTCCACTTT; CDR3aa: CASSVNNSPLHF
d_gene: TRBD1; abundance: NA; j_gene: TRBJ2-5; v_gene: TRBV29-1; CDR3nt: TGCAGCGTTCAAGGGGCAGGGGGGACCCAGTACTTC; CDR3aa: CSVQGAGGTQYF
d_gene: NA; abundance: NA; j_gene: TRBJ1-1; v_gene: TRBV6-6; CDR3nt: TGTGCCAGCAGTTACAACGGACAGTTTGAAGCTTTCTTT; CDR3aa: CASSYNGQFEAFF
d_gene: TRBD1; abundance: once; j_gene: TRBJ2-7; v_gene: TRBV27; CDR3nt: TGTGCCAGCAGAATCTTAGCTTTCGGACAGGGGACACTTTCCTACGAGCAGTACTTC; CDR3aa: CASRILAFGQGTLSYEQYF
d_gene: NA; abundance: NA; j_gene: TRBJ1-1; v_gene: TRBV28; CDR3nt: TGTGCCAGCAGCAGGAATACTGACGCTTTCTTT; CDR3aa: CASSRNTDAFF
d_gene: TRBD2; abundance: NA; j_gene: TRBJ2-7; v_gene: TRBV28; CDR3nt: TGTGCCAGCAGTGTCCCGGGACTAGTTGTCGAGCAGTACTTC; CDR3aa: CASSVPGLVVEQYF
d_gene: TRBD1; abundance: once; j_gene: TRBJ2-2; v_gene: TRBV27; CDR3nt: TGTGCCAGCAGTTTCTGGCAGGGGGACACCGGGGAGCTGTTTTTT; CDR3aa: CASSFWQGDTGELFF
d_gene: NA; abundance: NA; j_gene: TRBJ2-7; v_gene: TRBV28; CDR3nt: TGTGCCAGCAGTTTGAAACAGCGCCTTGTCTACGAGCAGTACTTC; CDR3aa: CASSLKQRLVYEQYF
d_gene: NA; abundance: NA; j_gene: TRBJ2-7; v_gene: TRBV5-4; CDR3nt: TGTGCCAGCAGCATGGGACAAGCCTACGAGCAGTACTTC; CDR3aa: CASSMGQAYEQYF
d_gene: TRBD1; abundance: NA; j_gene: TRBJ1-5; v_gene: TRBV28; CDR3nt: TGTGCCAGCAGTTACTCGAGTAGGACAGGGGGCAGCAATCAGCCCCAGCATTTT; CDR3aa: CASSYSSRTGGSNQPQHF
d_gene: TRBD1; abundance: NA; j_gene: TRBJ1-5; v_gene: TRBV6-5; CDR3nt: TGTGCCAGCAGTTCAGACAGGGGGTCAAATCAGCCCCAGCATTTT; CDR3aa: CASSSDRGSNQPQHF
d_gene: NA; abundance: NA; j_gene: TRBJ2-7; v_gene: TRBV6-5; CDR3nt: TGTGCCAGCAGTTACTCGCCTACAGGGCCAAGGGAGCAGTACTTC; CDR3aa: CASSYSPTGPREQYF
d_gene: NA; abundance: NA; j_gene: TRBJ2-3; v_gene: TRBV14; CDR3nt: TGTGCCAGCAGCCGCACCACCCGTACGCAGTATTTT; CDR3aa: CASSRTTRTQYF
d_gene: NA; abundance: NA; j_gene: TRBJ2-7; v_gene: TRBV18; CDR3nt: TGTGCCAGCTCACGGGAGGTCTCCTACGAGCAGTACTTC; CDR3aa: CASSREVSYEQYF
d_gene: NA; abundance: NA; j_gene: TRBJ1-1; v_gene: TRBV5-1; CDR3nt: TGCGCCAGCAGCCAGGGCTACACTGAAGCTTTCTTT; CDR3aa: CASSQGYTEAFF
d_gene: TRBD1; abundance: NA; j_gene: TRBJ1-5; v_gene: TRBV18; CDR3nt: TGTGCCAGCTCAATCGGACAGGGCGATCAGCCCCAGCATTTT; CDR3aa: CASSIGQGDQPQHF
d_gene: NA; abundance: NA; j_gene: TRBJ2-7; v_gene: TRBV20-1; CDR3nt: TGCAGTGCAGAGAGAGAGCACGAGCAGTACTTC; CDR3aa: CSAEREHEQYF
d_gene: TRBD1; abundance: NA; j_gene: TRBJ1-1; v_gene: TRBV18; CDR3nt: TGTGCCAGCTCTGCAGGGGGAGCGAACACTGAAGCTTTCTTT; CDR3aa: CASSAGGANTEAFF
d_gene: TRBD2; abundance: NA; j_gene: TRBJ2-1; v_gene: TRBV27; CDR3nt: TGTGCCAGCAGTTCTAGCGGGTCCAACAATGAGCAGTTCTTC; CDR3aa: CASSSSGSNNEQFF
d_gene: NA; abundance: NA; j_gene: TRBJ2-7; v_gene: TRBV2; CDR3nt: TGTGCCAGCAGTACCAGGGAGGATGGCGAGCAGTACTTC; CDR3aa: CASSTREDGEQYF
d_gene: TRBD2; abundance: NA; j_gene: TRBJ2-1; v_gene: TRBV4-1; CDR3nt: TGCGCCAGCAGCCAGGACATGACTAGCGGGCCTTACAATGAGCAGTTCTTC; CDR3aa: CASSQDMTSGPYNEQFF
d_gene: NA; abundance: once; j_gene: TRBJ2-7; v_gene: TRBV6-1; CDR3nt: TGTGCCAGCAGCGAACTCGGGACTTTGTCCTACGAGCAGTACTTC; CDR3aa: CASSELGTLSYEQYF
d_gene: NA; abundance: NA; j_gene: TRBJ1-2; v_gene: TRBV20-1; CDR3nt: TGCAGTGCTAGTACAGTTTCTGGCTACACCTTC; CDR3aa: CSASTVSGYTF
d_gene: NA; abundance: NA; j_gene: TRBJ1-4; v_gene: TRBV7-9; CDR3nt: TGTGCCAGCAGCCCCAGTCATGGGCCGGGTGGACTGTTTTTT; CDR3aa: CASSPSHGPGGLFF
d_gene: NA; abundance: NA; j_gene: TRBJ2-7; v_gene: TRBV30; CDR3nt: TGTGCCTGGAGTGTAATGGCTACCTCCTACGAGCAGTACTTC; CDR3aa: CAWSVMATSYEQYF
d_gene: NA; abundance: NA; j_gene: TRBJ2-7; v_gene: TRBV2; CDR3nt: TGTGCCAGCAGTACAGGGAGGATGGAGCAGTACTTC; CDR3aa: CASSTGRMEQYF
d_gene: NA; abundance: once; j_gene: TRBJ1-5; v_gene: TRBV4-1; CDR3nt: TGCGCCAGCAGCCAAGATCATCCAGGGACAAACAATCAGCCCCAGCATTTT; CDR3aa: CASSQDHPGTNNQPQHF
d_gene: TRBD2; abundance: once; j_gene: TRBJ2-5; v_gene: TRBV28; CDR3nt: TGTGCCAGCAGTTTGGCTGCGGGAGACGAGACCCAGTACTTC; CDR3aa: CASSLAAGDETQYF
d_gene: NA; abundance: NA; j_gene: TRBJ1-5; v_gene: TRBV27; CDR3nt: TGTGCCAGCAAGGAATTGCAGGGGCCCCCCTATAGCAATCAGCCCCAGCATTTT; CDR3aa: CASKELQGPPYSNQPQHF
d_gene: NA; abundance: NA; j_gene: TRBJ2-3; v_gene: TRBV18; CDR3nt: TGTGCCAGCTCACCATATCGCCAGGGAGCAGATACGCAGTATTTT; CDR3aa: CASSPYRQGADTQYF
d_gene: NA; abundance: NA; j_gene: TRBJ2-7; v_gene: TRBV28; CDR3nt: TGTGCCAGCAGTTTATTGGCTGGGGGGTTCTACGAGCAGTACTTC; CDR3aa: CASSLLAGGFYEQYF
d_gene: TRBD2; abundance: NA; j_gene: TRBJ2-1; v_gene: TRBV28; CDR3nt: TGTGCCAGCAGTCCCCCATTTCAACTAGCGGGAAAGTATGATGAGCAGTTCTTC; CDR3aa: CASSPPFQLAGKYDEQFF
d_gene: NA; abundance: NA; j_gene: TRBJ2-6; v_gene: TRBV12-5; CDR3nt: TGTGCTAGTGGTATCTCATCAGGACAAAGTCGGGCCAACGTCCTGACTTTC; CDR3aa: CASGISSGQSRANVLTF
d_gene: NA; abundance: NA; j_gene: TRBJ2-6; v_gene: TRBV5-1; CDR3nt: TGCGCCAGCAGCGGATACTCTGGGGCCAACGTCCTGACTTTC; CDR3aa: CASSGYSGANVLTF
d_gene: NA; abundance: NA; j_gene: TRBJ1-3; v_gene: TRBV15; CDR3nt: TGTGCCACCAGCAGAGATTATGGGGGCAACTCTGGAAACACCATATATTTT; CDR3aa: CATSRDYGGNSGNTIYF
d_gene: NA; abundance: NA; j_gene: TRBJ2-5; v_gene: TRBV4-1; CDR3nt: TGCGCCAGCAGCCAAGATCTCGGGACTCAAGCTATGAAGCAGTACTTC; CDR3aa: CASSQDLGTQAMKQYF
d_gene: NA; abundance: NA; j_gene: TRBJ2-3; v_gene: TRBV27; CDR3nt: TGTGCCAGCAGTACCGCCGACACGACCCCGAGAGAATTT; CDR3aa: CASSTADTTPREF
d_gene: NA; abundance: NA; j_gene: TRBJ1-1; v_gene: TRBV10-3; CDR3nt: TGTGCCATCAGAGAAGACGGTCCCATCCTGAACACTGAAGCTTTCTTT; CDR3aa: CAIREDGPILNTEAFF
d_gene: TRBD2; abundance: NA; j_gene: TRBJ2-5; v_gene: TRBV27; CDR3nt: TGTGCCAGCAGTCTAGCCGGGACTAGCGGGAGGTTATCTCAAGAGACCCAGTACTTC; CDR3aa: CASSLAGTSGRLSQETQYF
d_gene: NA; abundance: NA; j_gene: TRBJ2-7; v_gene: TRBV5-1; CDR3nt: TGCGCCAGCAGCTTGAGCAGGGACCACGAGCAGTACTTC; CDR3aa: CASSLSRDHEQYF
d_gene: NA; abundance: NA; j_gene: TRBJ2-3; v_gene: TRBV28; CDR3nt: TGTGCCAGCAGTTTATGGACTAGTTATACGCAGTATTTT; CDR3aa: CASSLWTSYTQYF
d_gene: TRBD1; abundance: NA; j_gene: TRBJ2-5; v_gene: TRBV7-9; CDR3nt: TGTGCCAGCAGCTTGTTCCGGGACAGCCAAGAGACCCAGTACTTC; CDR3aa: CASSLFRDSQETQYF
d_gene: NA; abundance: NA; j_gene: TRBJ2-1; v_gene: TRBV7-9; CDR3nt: TGTGCCAGCAGCTTGACCGGGAGCTCCTACAATGAGCAGTTCTTC; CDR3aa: CASSLTGSSYNEQFF
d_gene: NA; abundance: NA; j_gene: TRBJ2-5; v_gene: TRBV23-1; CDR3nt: TGCGCCAGCAGTCAAGGAAGGTCGACAGGAGAGACCCAGTACTTC; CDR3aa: CASSQGRSTGETQYF
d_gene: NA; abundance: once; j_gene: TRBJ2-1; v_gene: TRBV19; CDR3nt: TGTGCCAGTAGTTCCGGGTTGAACGCCTACAATGAGCAGTTCTTC; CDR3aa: CASSSGLNAYNEQFF
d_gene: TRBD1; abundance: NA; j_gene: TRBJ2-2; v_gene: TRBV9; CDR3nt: TGTGCCAGCAGTGAGACAGGGACCCGGAACACCGGGGAGCTGTTTTTT; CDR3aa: CASSETGTRNTGELFF
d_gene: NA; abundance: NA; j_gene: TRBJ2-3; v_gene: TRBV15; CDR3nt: TGTGCCACCAGCAGAGATGAGTCTAGCGACACCACAGATACGCAGTATTTT; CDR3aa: CATSRDESSDTTDTQYF